Described below is a single T cell receptor (beta chain) sequence and its context. Its antigen remains unidentified. Germline assignment: CDR1 LGHNA and CDR2 YSLEER. V was clipped by 0 bases and J by 4 bases, with 6 bases between them. The CDR3 consists of 13 residues. The source of the sample is a study of cytomegalovirus exposure and HLA in healthy donors. Study-wide background: The roughly 670 first-cohort repertoires shared a platform with the 100 to 150 validation repertoires, as reported in a later analysis.

The method was immunoSEQ multiplex PCR; TCRdb's version includes in-frame clones alone and lacks a portion of them. The sample holds roughly 120,000 clones; roughly 90% are singletons and the top ten take approximately 1.5%. The donors belonged to the roughly 130-subject validation cohort, separate from the roughly 700-subject first cohort. The study, taken as a whole, reports: Subsequent analysis revealed that first-cohort TCR clusters tended to co-occur in the roughly 120 validation repertoires.

The chain carries TRBV4-3 and TRBJ1-2; D may be TRBD1 (5 bases). Material: PBMCs. This TCR came from a woman in her twenties or thirties in good health and CMV-seropositive. This CDR3 reads CASSQDRAYGYTF. CDR3 DNA sequence: TGCGCCAGCAGCCAAGACAGGGCCTATGGCTACACCTTC.